This entry lists 22 T cell receptor beta chains sequenced from one sample in a study of blood T cell repertoires in COVID-19. The table came from immunoSEQ multiplex PCR; TCRdb's copy has only in-frame clones and leaves some out. The sample carries under 350,000 clones, roughly 90% recorded once. Sequenced material: peripheral blood. The receptors shown here come from a man aged 35-49 years with acute or convalescent COVID-19.

V gene TRBV14 combines with J gene TRBJ2-2, with D perhaps TRBD1 (6 bases). The V gene's germline CDR1 is SGHDN and CDR2 FVKESK. The CDR3 totals 17 residues. V was cut by 0 bases and J by 6 bases, with 17 bases left in between. CDR3 protein: CASSQDRGRAFAGELFF. The CDR3 DNA reads as TGTGCCAGCAGCCAAGATAGGGGGAGAGCCTTTGCCGGGGAGCTGTTTTTT. The full variable domain, completed using reference TRBV14 and TRBJ2-2, is EAGVTQFPSHSVIEKGQTVTLRCDPISGHDNLYWYRRVMGKEIKFLLHFVKESKQDESGMPNNRFLAERTGGTYSTLKVQPAELEDSGVYFCASSQDRGRAFAGELFFGEGSRLTVL.

The J gene is TRBJ1-1, the V gene TRBV5-4, with D possibly being TRBD1 (6 bases). This CDR3 spans 13 amino acids. The ends were cut back, 4 bases at V and 3 bases at J, with 10 bases in the middle. Per the germline V gene, CDR1 is SGHNT and CDR2 is YYREEE (reference sequence). The CDR3 loop is CASSSSGDTEAFF. The CDR3 DNA follows: TGTGCCAGCAGCAGTTCAGGGGACACTGAAGCTTTCTTT.

V is TRBV5-5 and J is TRBJ2-2, with 8 bases aligning to TRBD1. CDR3 length: 18 amino acids. Germline V CDR1 and CDR2: SGHKS, YYEKEE (reference sequence). The junction had 15 bases not matched to a gene; V was cut back by 5 bases and J by 3 bases. The CDR3 sequence: CASRPLAGGVEDTGELFF. DNA for the CDR3: TGTGCCAGCAGACCTTTGGCAGGGGGCGTAGAGGACACCGGGGAGCTGTTTTTT.

The chain employs TRBV7-6 and TRBJ2-1; 14 nucleotides line up with TRBD2. The V gene end was trimmed by 3 bases and the J gene end by 8 bases; junction bases not matched to a gene: 6. The CDR3 contains 16 residues. Germline CDR1 is SGHVS and CDR2 is FNYEAQ. The CDR3 loop reads CASSFSGTSGGDEQFF. CDR3 nucleotide sequence: TGTGCCAGCAGCTTTTCCGGGACTAGCGGGGGAGATGAGCAGTTCTTC.

The genes are TRBV3-1 (or the pseudogene TRBV3-2) and TRBJ2-7; 10 nucleotides agree with TRBD1. J was trimmed by 6 bases and V by 1 base; bases with no gene match: 9. The length of the CDR3 is 16 residues. CDR1 and CDR2 from the germline V gene are LGHDT and YNNKEL (reference sequence). The CDR3 DNA reads TGTGCCAGCAGCCAAGTTCCCTGGACAGGGGGGACCGAGCAGTACTTC. It translates to CASSQVPWTGGTEQYF.

This clone was detected once. V is TRBV7-8 and J is TRBJ1-6; the D is unclear. Germline V gives CDR1 SGHVS, CDR2 FQNEAQ. V was cut by 2 bases and J by 7 bases, with 12 bases left in between. This CDR3 comprises 15 residues. In DNA form, the CDR3 reads TGTGCCAGCAGCTTACTCGCAGGCTTAAATTCACCCCTCCACTTT. Its protein product is CASSLLAGLNSPLHF.

The chain links TRBV13 to TRBJ1-1; 8 bases fit TRBD1. CDR3 length equals 17 residues. With V trimmed by 5 bases and J by 1 base, 12 bases remained unmatched. Per germline, CDR1 PRHDT and CDR2 FYEKMQ (reference sequence). CDR3 sequence: CASSNAGRGLGNTEAFF. The DNA for the CDR3 is TGTGCCAGCAGCAACGCGGGCAGGGGGCTTGGGAACACTGAAGCTTTCTTT.

V is TRBV7-3 and J is TRBJ1-1, with D possibly TRBD1 on 6 matching bases. This CDR3 has 14 residues. Germline CDR1 is SGHTA and CDR2 is FQGTGA. Trimming took off 5 bases at V and 1 base at J, with 11 bases between the two ends. Here the CDR3 reads CASSRGTPNTEAFF. CDR3 sequence (DNA): TGTGCCAGCAGCCGAGGGACACCGAACACTGAAGCTTTCTTT.

This sequence joins TRBV4-2 and TRBJ1-1; 8 bases agree with TRBD1. The ends lost 4 bases at V and 7 bases at J; junction bases unmatched: 8. CDR1 is LGHNA and CDR2 is YNFKEQ in the germline V gene. The CDR3 spans 14 residues. The DNA of the CDR3 is TGTGCCAGCAGCCCTGGACAGGGCTTAAGTGAAGCTTTCTTT. This encodes CASSPGQGLSEAFF.

This clone has only a few counts. The CDR3 nucleotides read TGTGCCACCAGTGATTCTCTAGAGACCCAGTACTTC. This gives the protein CATSDSLETQYF. V usage is TRBV24-1 and J usage is TRBJ2-5; no firm D call. CDR3 size: 12 residues. Germline CDR1 KGHDR, CDR2 SFDVKD. V lost 2 bases and J 4 bases, leaving 4 bases between the germline ends.

This chain uses TRBV9 with TRBJ1-2, with 7 bases identical to TRBD1. The CDR3 covers 16 residues. The V and J ends lost 0 bases and 4 bases, in that order; junction bases with no gene match: 9. Germline V gene data show CDR1 as SGDLS and CDR2 as YYNGEE. CDR3 nucleotide sequence: TGTGCCAGCAGCGTAGGACCGGGACAGTCTCTCTATGGCTACACCTTC. It codes for CASSVGPGQSLYGYTF. Supplemented by reference TRBV9 and TRBJ1-2, the full variable domain reads DSGVTQTPKHLITATGQRVTLRCSPRSGDLSVYWYQQSLDQGLQFLIQYYNGEERAKGNILERFSAQQFPDLHSELNLSSLELGDSALYFCASSVGPGQSLYGYTFGSGTRLTVV.

This chain uses TRBV6-5 with TRBJ2-1, with 8 bases aligning to TRBD2. Trimming took 2 bases from V and 10 from J; bases not matched to a gene: 10. This CDR3 spans 15 amino acids. Germline V gene lookup returns CDR1 MNHEY and CDR2 SVGAGI. CDR3 DNA sequence: TGTGCCAGCAGTTACAGCGGGGGCCACGATTACGAGCAGTTCTTC. This sequence encodes CASSYSGGHDYEQFF.

V usage is TRBV5-6 and J usage is TRBJ1-4; no firm D call. The CDR3 is 14 residues long. The V and J ends lost 0 bases and 8 bases respectively, with 11 bases between them. Germline V lookup: CDR1 SGHDT, CDR2 YYEEEE. The CDR3 here is CASSLAPRSEKLFF. The CDR3 DNA is TGTGCCAGCAGCTTGGCCCCGAGATCAGAAAAACTGTTTTTT.

The CDR3 region is CATRSVGDRGTDTQYF. CDR3 DNA sequence: TGTGCCACCAGATCTGTAGGGGACAGAGGCACAGATACGCAGTATTTT. This chain links TRBV24-1 with TRBJ2-3; 7 bases match TRBD1. Germline lookup yields CDR1 KGHDR and CDR2 SFDVKD. With V trimmed by 7 bases and J by 1 base, 10 bases remained unmatched. The CDR3 totals 16 residues.

The CDR3 reads CASSPSDRSNQPQHF. As DNA, the CDR3 is TGTGCCAGCAGCCCCTCGGACAGGAGCAATCAGCCCCAGCATTTT. The chain combines TRBV3-1 (or the pseudogene TRBV3-2) with TRBJ1-5; 7 bases line up with TRBD1. The ends lost 4 bases at V and 1 base at J; junction bases unmatched: 4. Germline values: CDR1 LGHDT, CDR2 YNNKEL (reference sequence). This CDR3 has 15 residues.

This clone was detected only once. This sequence joins TRBV30 and TRBJ2-5, with TRBD1 as a possible D gene (6 bases). The CDR3 sequence is 12 residues long. V lost 7 bases, J lost 5 bases, and 14 bases lay in between. Per germline, CDR1 GTSNPN and CDR2 SVGIG (reference sequence). The CDR3 loop reads CASGPGVETQYF. The DNA for the CDR3 is TGTGCCTCCGGACCAGGGGTGGAGACCCAGTACTTC.

V usage is TRBV19 and J usage is TRBJ2-1; TRBD1 might be the D (5 bases). This CDR3 contains 16 residues. The ends were cut back, 0 bases at V and 3 bases at J, with 12 bases in the middle. Germline V gene data show CDR1 as LNHDA and CDR2 as SQIVND (reference sequence). The chain's CDR3 is CASSIDGAGDYNEQFF. CDR3 in DNA: TGTGCCAGTAGTATAGATGGGGCAGGAGACTACAATGAGCAGTTCTTC.

The V call is TRBV7-8, the J call TRBJ1-2, with 12 nucleotides matching TRBD1. V trimming: 1 base; J trimming: 8 bases; junction bases outside the gene matches: 8. CDR1 and CDR2 from the germline V gene are SGHVS and FQNEAQ. The CDR3 is 16 amino acids. The DNA for the CDR3 is TGTGCCAGCAGCTTAGAGGGACAGGGGGCGAAAAAAGGCTACACCTTC. Amino acids: CASSLEGQGAKKGYTF.

The CDR3 reads CSASVQGTPNNEQFF. CDR3 DNA sequence: TGCAGTGCTAGTGTACAGGGGACGCCGAATAATGAGCAGTTCTTC. The rearrangement links TRBV20-1 to TRBJ2-1; TRBD1 matches at 7 bases. CDR1 and CDR2 from the germline V gene are DFQATT and SNEGSKA (reference sequence). The CDR3 has 15 residues. J gave up 7 bases and V 3 bases, and 12 bases lay outside the gene matches.

The CDR3 protein is CASSAGQGVAKNIQYF. In DNA, the CDR3 is TGTGCCAGCAGCGCTGGACAGGGGGTAGCCAAAAACATTCAGTACTTC. The chain combines TRBV11-3 with TRBJ2-4; 10 bases agree with TRBD1. There are 16 residues in the CDR3. Germline V gene data show CDR1 as SGHNT and CDR2 as YENEEA. The V segment lost 5 bases and the J segment 0 bases; nucleotides outside the gene matches: 4.

This rearrangement joins TRBV20-1 to TRBJ2-1; possible D gene TRBD2, 6 bases. The CDR3 length is 10 residues. Trimming removed 6 bases from V and 8 bases from J, with 8 bases in between. Germline V gene data show CDR1 as DFQATT and CDR2 as SNEGSKA (reference sequence). The CDR3, as DNA: TGCAGTGCGGGACTTGATGAGCAGTTCTTC. Translating gives CSAGLDEQFF.

In the case of this clone: Sequence at one end of the junction differs from germline and may be a read error. The chain employs TRBV5-8 and TRBJ2-3, with D maybe TRBD2 (6 bases). This CDR3 comprises 14 residues. Germline assignment: CDR1 SGHTS and CDR2 YDEGEE. The CDR3 DNA follows: TGTGCCAGCACGGGACTCCACCCCCCAGAAACGCAGTATTTT. It translates to CASTGLHPPETQYF.